These T cell receptor beta chains were read from a single sample in a study of blood T cell repertoires in COVID-19. TCRdb's copy holds only in-frame clones and misses some; the assay was immunoSEQ multiplex PCR. This sample carries some 200,000 clones, around 85% of them seen once, and the ten largest clones take 2.4%. The sample comprised peripheral blood. These receptors were collected from a woman in her sixties or seventies with COVID-19, enrolled during active disease. Each CDR3 is given with its conserved first and last residue. Fields, in order: J gene, V gene, clone size, D gene, CDR3 protein, CDR3 DNA. D genes are given only for firm matches. Only some rows state a clone size, as once, few, many or a class for expanded clones.

j_call: TRBJ1-1
v_call: TRBV7-6
clone_size: -
d_call: -
cdr3_aa: CASSLGAGAGNTEAFF
cdr3_nt: TGTGCCAGCAGCCTCGGAGCGGGAGCTGGGAACACTGAAGCTTTCTTT

j_call: TRBJ2-7
v_call: TRBV30
clone_size: few
d_call: TRBD1
cdr3_aa: CAWRYTGGSYEQYF
cdr3_nt: TGTGCCTGGAGGTACACAGGGGGCTCCTACGAGCAGTACTTC

j_call: TRBJ1-5
v_call: TRBV4-3
clone_size: -
d_call: TRBD1
cdr3_aa: CASSQDVGQGLPQHF
cdr3_nt: TGCGCCAGCAGCCAAGATGTGGGACAGGGTTTGCCCCAGCATTTT

j_call: TRBJ1-1
v_call: TRBV5-6
clone_size: -
d_call: TRBD1
cdr3_aa: CASSVQGYLVDRAFF
cdr3_nt: TGTGCCAGCAGCGTACAGGGGTATCTGGTGGATCGAGCTTTCTTT

j_call: TRBJ1-2
v_call: TRBV6-2/TRBV6-3
clone_size: -
d_call: -
cdr3_aa: CASSDELAGAYGYTF
cdr3_nt: TGTGCCAGCAGTGACGAGCTTGCAGGGGCCTATGGCTACACCTTC

j_call: TRBJ1-4
v_call: TRBV2
clone_size: -
d_call: TRBD1
cdr3_aa: CASIMDRGLEKLFF
cdr3_nt: TGTGCCAGCATCATGGACAGGGGACTTGAAAAACTGTTTTTT

j_call: TRBJ1-1
v_call: TRBV19
clone_size: -
d_call: -
cdr3_aa: CASSIFSQGTGTEAFF
cdr3_nt: TGTGCCAGTAGTATATTTTCCCAGGGGACGGGGACTGAAGCTTTCTTT

j_call: TRBJ2-5
v_call: TRBV18
clone_size: few
d_call: -
cdr3_aa: CASSRGEETQYF
cdr3_nt: TGTGCCAGCTCACGGGGGGAAGAGACCCAGTACTTC

j_call: TRBJ1-4
v_call: TRBV5-4
clone_size: few
d_call: -
cdr3_aa: CASSSSGGTNEKLFF
cdr3_nt: TGTGCCAGCAGCTCCAGTGGCGGGACTAATGAAAAACTGTTTTTT

j_call: TRBJ2-7
v_call: TRBV7-3
clone_size: -
d_call: TRBD2
cdr3_aa: CASSYAFGGVYEQYF
cdr3_nt: TGTGCCAGCAGCTACGCTTTCGGGGGGGTCTACGAGCAGTACTTC

j_call: TRBJ1-6
v_call: TRBV2
clone_size: -
d_call: -
cdr3_aa: CASSEQGYSPLHF
cdr3_nt: TGTGCCAGCAGTGAACAGGGATATTCACCCCTCCACTTT

j_call: TRBJ2-7
v_call: TRBV18
clone_size: -
d_call: -
cdr3_aa: CASSPPRGTYEQYF
cdr3_nt: TGTGCCAGCTCACCACCTCGGGGTACCTACGAGCAGTACTTC

j_call: TRBJ1-5
v_call: TRBV3-1/TRBV3-2
clone_size: -
d_call: -
cdr3_aa: CASSQERNQPQHF
cdr3_nt: TGTGCCAGCAGCCAAGAGAGGAATCAGCCCCAGCATTTT

j_call: TRBJ1-5
v_call: TRBV19
clone_size: -
d_call: -
cdr3_aa: CASSSPTVRGNQPQHF
cdr3_nt: TGTGCCAGTAGCTCGCCGACAGTGCGAGGCAATCAGCCCCAGCATTTT

j_call: TRBJ1-1
v_call: TRBV19
clone_size: -
d_call: -
cdr3_aa: CASSIGGRNTEAFF
cdr3_nt: TGTGCCAGTAGTATAGGGGGCCGGAACACTGAAGCTTTCTTT

j_call: TRBJ2-2
v_call: TRBV5-1
clone_size: once
d_call: -
cdr3_aa: CASSPRTEANTGELFF
cdr3_nt: TGCGCCAGCAGCCCTCGGACAGAAGCGAACACCGGGGAGCTGTTTTTT

j_call: TRBJ1-5
v_call: TRBV10-1
clone_size: -
d_call: TRBD1
cdr3_aa: CATLGQGNQPQHF
cdr3_nt: TGCGCCACCCTGGGACAGGGGAATCAGCCCCAGCATTTT

j_call: TRBJ2-5
v_call: TRBV7-9
clone_size: -
d_call: -
cdr3_aa: CASSSTGSSETQYF
cdr3_nt: TGTGCCAGCAGCTCAACAGGGTCGTCAGAGACCCAGTACTTC

j_call: TRBJ2-3
v_call: TRBV5-1
clone_size: once
d_call: -
cdr3_aa: CASSLNGLRDTQYF
cdr3_nt: TGCGCCAGCAGCTTAAATGGGTTGAGGGATACGCAGTATTTT

j_call: TRBJ1-6
v_call: TRBV7-9
clone_size: -
d_call: -
cdr3_aa: CASSTPWDTQPLHF
cdr3_nt: TGTGCCAGCAGCACCCCCTGGGACACTCAGCCCCTCCACTTT

j_call: TRBJ1-5
v_call: TRBV7-2
clone_size: -
d_call: -
cdr3_aa: CASSLDFHQPQHF
cdr3_nt: TGTGCCAGCAGCTTAGACTTCCATCAGCCCCAGCATTTT

j_call: TRBJ1-2
v_call: TRBV28
clone_size: -
d_call: -
cdr3_aa: CASNRVVLGNYGYTF
cdr3_nt: TGTGCCAGCAACAGGGTCGTTCTGGGTAACTATGGCTACACCTTC

j_call: TRBJ2-2
v_call: TRBV9
clone_size: -
d_call: TRBD2
cdr3_aa: CASSLGSALAAGELFF
cdr3_nt: TGTGCCAGCAGCCTTGGGTCGGCCCTAGCGGCCGGGGAGCTGTTTTTT

j_call: TRBJ2-1
v_call: TRBV7-2
clone_size: -
d_call: -
cdr3_aa: CASSLGGLGSSGYNEQFF
cdr3_nt: TGTGCCAGCAGCTTAGGGGGTTTGGGTTCGAGCGGCTACAATGAGCAGTTCTTC

j_call: TRBJ2-3
v_call: TRBV19
clone_size: -
d_call: TRBD2
cdr3_aa: CASGGTSTDTQYF
cdr3_nt: TGTGCCAGCGGGGGGACTAGCACAGATACGCAGTATTTT

j_call: TRBJ1-2
v_call: TRBV19
clone_size: -
d_call: -
cdr3_aa: CASNFGRENYGYTF
cdr3_nt: TGTGCCAGTAATTTTGGTAGAGAAAACTATGGCTACACCTTC

j_call: TRBJ2-3
v_call: TRBV12-3/TRBV12-4
clone_size: -
d_call: -
cdr3_aa: CANLAPDTQYF
cdr3_nt: TGTGCCAACTTAGCCCCCGATACGCAGTATTTT

j_call: TRBJ1-2
v_call: TRBV7-3
clone_size: -
d_call: TRBD1
cdr3_aa: CASSTDRLGGYTF
cdr3_nt: TGTGCCAGCAGCACGGACAGGTTAGGTGGCTACACCTTC

j_call: TRBJ1-2
v_call: TRBV19
clone_size: -
d_call: -
cdr3_aa: CASSIPADRRGYTF
cdr3_nt: TGTGCCAGTAGTATCCCCGCCGACAGGCGGGGCTACACCTTC

j_call: TRBJ2-2
v_call: TRBV6-5
clone_size: -
d_call: TRBD1
cdr3_aa: CASSYKGQGYTGELFF
cdr3_nt: TGTGCCAGCAGTTACAAGGGACAGGGCTACACCGGGGAGCTGTTTTTT

j_call: TRBJ2-2
v_call: TRBV19
clone_size: -
d_call: TRBD2
cdr3_aa: CASTGLAGVAGELFF
cdr3_nt: TGTGCCAGTACCGGACTAGCGGGAGTCGCCGGGGAGCTGTTTTTT

j_call: TRBJ2-1
v_call: TRBV6-1
clone_size: few
d_call: TRBD2
cdr3_aa: CASSDIGLASNEQFF
cdr3_nt: TGTGCCAGCAGTGATATAGGACTAGCGTCGAATGAGCAGTTCTTC